This T cell receptor beta chain was captured by sequencing in a study of blood T cells in healthy people across ages (dated by TCRdb to the mid-2010s). General notes on the study: In model experiments, template switching captured about one uniquely barcoded TCR beta cDNA molecule for every two T cells. Age-related changes in TCR beta repertoire diversity were measured in the study by deep sequencing normalized with unique cDNA molecular identifiers. Donors were grouped into four age groups: young (average about 15 years), middle-aged (under 40), aged (around 66) and long-lived (82). To avoid experimental bias, donors of different ages were spread randomly across the sequencing lanes. For two donors (one aged 18 to 30 and one aged 80 or older), the study analyzed two additional independent replicas of 1 million unique cDNA reads from the same blood draw.

In regard to this clonotype: Its recognized antigen is unknown. No quality values exist for individual bases; no much larger clone is one base distant.

The donors were around 39 Caucasian individuals from Russia, aged roughly 6 to 100 years, who were systemically healthy. Roughly 9 milliliters of peripheral blood were drawn from each donor into EDTA-treated Vacutainer tubes. Ficoll-Paque density-gradient centrifugation was used to isolate PBMCs, with at least 7 million obtained per sample. Trizol reagent was used to extract total RNA from the PBMCs, yielding at least 6 micrograms per sample. For every donor, flow cytometry on a PBMC aliquot measured the percentage of naive CD45RAhigh/CD27high T cells. Here is what the overall study found, with its caveats: A strong correlation was found between observed TCR beta diversity and the percentage of naive T cells measured by flow cytometry. Observed TCR beta diversity per million T cells fell roughly linearly with age, and a significant reduction was already apparent by age around 40. Estimates of total diversity from one million sequenced T cells were regarded as lower bounds and underestimates. The CMV infection status of donors was not known, potentially confounding age-related changes in expanded clonotypes. Compared with the aged group, the long-lived group had more naive CD4+ T cells, fewer expanded clones and increased TCR diversity, a pattern suggesting age selection. Conclusive comparison of naive and antigen-experienced compartments was prevented by the profiling of bulk unsorted PBMCs.

The CDR3 sequence holds 13 residues, the cysteine and phenylalanine included. The read is trimmed to its CDR3 DNA, 39 bases read in frame from base 1. Trimming at the junction amounts to 0 bases on V and 3 bases on J, and the germline ends lie 7 bases apart. The germline V gene (reference sequence) provides CDR1 SGHNT and CDR2 YYREEE. The method behind the library was 5' RACE. Sequencing used an Illumina HiSeq 2500. The second PCR ran for about 6 to 11 cycles and used a J-beta primer mix along with a sample-barcoded 5' primer. A unique molecular identifier was introduced onto each TCR beta cDNA molecule by a template-switch 5' adaptor carrying 12 random nucleotides. At least 2.5 million CDR3-containing paired-end reads were obtained from each sample. First-strand cDNA synthesis was performed from all RNA using the Mint cDNA synthesis kit, with priming by a TRBC-specific oligonucleotide. Following uracil-DNA glycosylase treatment, all cDNA underwent a first 18-cycle PCR with the universal primers M1SS and BC2_uni_R. Per the authors' processing: For normalization, 1 million high-quality reads, each with a distinct molecular identifier, were randomly selected from each sample. Reads with shared molecular identifiers were discarded instead of being binned into consensus sequences. CDR3 identification, clonotype clustering and error correction used MiTCR with a Q25 quality threshold and the strictest error-elimination algorithm. A nonparametric unseen species model with Euler transformation was used to estimate a lower bound on total TCR beta diversity. TCRdb reprocessing: public reads trimmed at Q25 with fastp, clones called with MiXCR, in-frame beta chains kept. Identical CDR3 protein sequences are pooled into one entry, listed with their most common genes and DNA. These V and J calls are TCRdb output, not the study's own analysis. For this sample the table gives around 1.5 million distinct CDR3 sequences, of which roughly a third were detected only once. The ten most abundant clones make up approximately 11% of the sample.

The receptor's source is a woman in her twenties or thirties in good health. In this chain, TRBV5-4 is recombined with TRBJ2-7, with the identity of the D gene unclear. Specimen: blood. The CDR3 here reads CASSLEPNYEQYF. At the DNA level, the sequence is TGTGCCAGCAGCTTGGAACCAAACTACGAGCAGTACTTC. Full variable domain (CDR3 extended with the reference TRBV5-4 and TRBJ2-7 proteins): ETGVTQSPTHLIKTRGQQVTLRCSSQSGHNTVSWYQQALGQGPQFIFQYYREEENGRGNFPPRFSGLQFPNYSSELNVNALELDDSALYLCASSLEPNYEQYFGPGTRLTVT.